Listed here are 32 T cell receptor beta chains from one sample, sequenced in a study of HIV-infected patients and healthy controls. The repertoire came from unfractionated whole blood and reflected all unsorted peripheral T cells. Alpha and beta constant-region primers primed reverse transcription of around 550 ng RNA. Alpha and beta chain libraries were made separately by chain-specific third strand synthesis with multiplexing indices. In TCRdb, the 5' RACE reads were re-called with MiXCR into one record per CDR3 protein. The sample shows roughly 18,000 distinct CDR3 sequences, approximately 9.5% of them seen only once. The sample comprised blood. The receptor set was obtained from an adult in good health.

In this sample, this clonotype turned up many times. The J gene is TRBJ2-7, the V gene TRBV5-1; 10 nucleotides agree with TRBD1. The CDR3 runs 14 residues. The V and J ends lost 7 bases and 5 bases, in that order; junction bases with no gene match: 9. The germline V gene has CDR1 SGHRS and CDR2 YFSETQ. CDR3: CASRTGTGANEQYF. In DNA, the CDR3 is TGCGCCAGCCGAACCGGGACAGGGGCGAACGAGCAGTACTTC.

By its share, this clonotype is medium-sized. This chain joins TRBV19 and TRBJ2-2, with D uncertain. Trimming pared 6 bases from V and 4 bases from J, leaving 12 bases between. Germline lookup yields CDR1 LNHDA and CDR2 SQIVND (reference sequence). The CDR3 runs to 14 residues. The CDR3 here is CASRPSGVTGELFF. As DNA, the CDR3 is TGTGCCAGTAGACCCTCTGGGGTCACCGGGGAGCTGTTTTTT.

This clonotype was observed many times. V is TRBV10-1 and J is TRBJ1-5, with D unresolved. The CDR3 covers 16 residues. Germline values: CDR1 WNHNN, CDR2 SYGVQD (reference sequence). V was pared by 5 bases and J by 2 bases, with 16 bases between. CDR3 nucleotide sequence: TGCGCCAGCAGTCCTACCGGGCCGAGGGGCAATCAGCCCCAGCATTTT. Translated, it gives CASSPTGPRGNQPQHF.

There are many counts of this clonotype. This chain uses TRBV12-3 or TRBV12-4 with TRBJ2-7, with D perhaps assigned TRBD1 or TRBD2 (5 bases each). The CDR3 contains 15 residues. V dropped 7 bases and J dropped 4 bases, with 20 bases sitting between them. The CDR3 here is CASTRDRLGVYEQYF. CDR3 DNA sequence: TGTGCCAGCACCCGGGATCGGTTGGGGGTATACGAGCAGTACTTC.

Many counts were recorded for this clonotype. CDR3: CASSLDLPTTGELFF. CDR3 DNA: TGTGCCAGCAGTTTAGATCTCCCGACCACCGGGGAGCTGTTTTTT. The chain combines TRBV27 with TRBJ2-2; D not certain. V was clipped by 2 bases and J by 4 bases, with 11 bases between them. From germline, CDR1 is MNHEY and CDR2 SMNVEV (reference sequence). The CDR3 consists of 15 residues.

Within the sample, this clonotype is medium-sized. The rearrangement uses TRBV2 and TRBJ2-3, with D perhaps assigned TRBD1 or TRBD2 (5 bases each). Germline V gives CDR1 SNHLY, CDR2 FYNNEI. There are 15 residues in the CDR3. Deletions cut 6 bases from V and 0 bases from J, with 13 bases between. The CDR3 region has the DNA TGTGCCAGCAGCGGGGACGTCGCTAGCACAGATACGCAGTATTTT. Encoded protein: CASSGDVASTDTQYF.

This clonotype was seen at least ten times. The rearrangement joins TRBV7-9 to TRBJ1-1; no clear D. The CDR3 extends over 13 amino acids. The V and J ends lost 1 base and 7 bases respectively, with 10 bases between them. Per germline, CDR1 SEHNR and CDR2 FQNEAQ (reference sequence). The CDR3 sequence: CASSLVGPREAFF. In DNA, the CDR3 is TGTGCCAGCAGCTTAGTAGGACCGCGTGAAGCTTTCTTT.

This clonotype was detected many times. CDR3 nucleotide sequence: TGTGCCAGCAGCGGGGCGACTACTAGCACAGATACGCAGTATTTT. This codes for CASSGATTSTDTQYF. V and J are TRBV6-6 and TRBJ2-3; D tentatively reads TRBD1 or TRBD2 (5 bases each). V was clipped by 6 bases and J by 0 bases, with 13 bases between them. CDR1 MNHNY and CDR2 SVGAGI come from the germline V gene (reference sequence). This CDR3 has 15 residues.

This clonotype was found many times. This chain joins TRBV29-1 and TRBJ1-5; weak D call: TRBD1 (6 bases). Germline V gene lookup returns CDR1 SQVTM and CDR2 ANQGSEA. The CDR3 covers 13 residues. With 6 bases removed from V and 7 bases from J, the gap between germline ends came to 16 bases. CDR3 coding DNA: TGCAGCGTCCGGGACAATTGGAACCAGCCCCAGCATTTT. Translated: CSVRDNWNQPQHF.

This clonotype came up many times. The CDR3 coding sequence is TGTGCCAGCAGTTTAAGCAGGTACAATGAGCAGTTCTTC. It specifies CASSLSRYNEQFF. The chain links TRBV28 to TRBJ2-1, with D unresolved. CDR3 length equals 13 residues. The V gene lost 2 bases and the J gene lost 4 bases, with 6 bases spanning the gap. Germline V CDR1 and CDR2: MDHEN, SYDVKM.

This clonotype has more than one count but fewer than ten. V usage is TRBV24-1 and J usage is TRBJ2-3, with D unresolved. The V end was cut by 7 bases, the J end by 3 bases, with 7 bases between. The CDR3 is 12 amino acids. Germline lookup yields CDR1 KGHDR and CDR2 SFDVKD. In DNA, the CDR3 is TGTGCCACCAGCTCCCTAACAGATACGCAGTATTTT. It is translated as CATSSLTDTQYF.

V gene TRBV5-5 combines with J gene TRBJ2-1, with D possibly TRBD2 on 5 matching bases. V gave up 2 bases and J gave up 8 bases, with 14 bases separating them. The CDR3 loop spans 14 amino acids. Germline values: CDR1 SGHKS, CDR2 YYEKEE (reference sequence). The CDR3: CASSFRLAPDEQFF. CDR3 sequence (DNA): TGTGCCAGCAGCTTTCGGCTAGCCCCCGATGAGCAGTTCTTC.

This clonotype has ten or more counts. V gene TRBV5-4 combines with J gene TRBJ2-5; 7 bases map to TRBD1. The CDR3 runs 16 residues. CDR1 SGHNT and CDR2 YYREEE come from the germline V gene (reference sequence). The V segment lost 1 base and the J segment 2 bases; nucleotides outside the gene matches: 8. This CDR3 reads CASSLSPGGRQETQYF. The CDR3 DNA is TGTGCCAGCAGCTTGTCCCCAGGGGGTCGACAAGAGACCCAGTACTTC.

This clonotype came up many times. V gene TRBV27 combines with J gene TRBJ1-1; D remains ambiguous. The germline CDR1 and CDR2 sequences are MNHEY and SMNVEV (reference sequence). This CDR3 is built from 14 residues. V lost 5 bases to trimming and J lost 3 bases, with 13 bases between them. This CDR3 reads CASSKSRRDTEAFF. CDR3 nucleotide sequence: TGTGCCAGCAGTAAAAGCCGTCGTGACACTGAAGCTTTCTTT.

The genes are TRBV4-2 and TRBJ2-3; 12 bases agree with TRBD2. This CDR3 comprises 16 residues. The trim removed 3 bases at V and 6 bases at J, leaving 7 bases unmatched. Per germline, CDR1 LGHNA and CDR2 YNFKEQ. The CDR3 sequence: CASSHRSSGRDDTQYF. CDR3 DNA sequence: TGTGCCAGCAGCCATCGCTCTAGCGGGAGGGACGATACGCAGTATTTT.

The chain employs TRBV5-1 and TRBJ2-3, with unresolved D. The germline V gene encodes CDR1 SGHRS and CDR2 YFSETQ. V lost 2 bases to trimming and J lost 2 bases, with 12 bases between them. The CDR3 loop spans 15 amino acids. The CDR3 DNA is TGCGCCAGCAGCTTTAGGTCCACCGACACAGATACGCAGTATTTT. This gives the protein CASSFRSTDTDTQYF.

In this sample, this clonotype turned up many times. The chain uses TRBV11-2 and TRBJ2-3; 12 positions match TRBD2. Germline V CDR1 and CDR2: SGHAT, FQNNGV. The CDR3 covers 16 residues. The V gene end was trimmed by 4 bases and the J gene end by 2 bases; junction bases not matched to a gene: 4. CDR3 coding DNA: TGTGCCAGCAGCTCCCCTAGCGGGAGGGCCACAGATACGCAGTATTTT. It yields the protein CASSSPSGRATDTQYF.

CDR3: CSASVQGNTQYF. In DNA, the CDR3 is TGCAGTGCTTCAGTTCAGGGGAATACGCAGTATTTT. The chain employs TRBV20-1 and TRBJ2-3; D may be TRBD1 (6 bases). Germline V gives CDR1 DFQATT, CDR2 SNEGSKA (reference sequence). There are 12 residues in the CDR3. V dropped 5 bases and J dropped 7 bases, with 13 bases sitting between them.

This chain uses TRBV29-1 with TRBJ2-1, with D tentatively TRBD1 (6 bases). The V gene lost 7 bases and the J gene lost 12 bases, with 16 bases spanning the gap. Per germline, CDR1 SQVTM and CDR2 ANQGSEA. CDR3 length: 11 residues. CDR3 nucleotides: TGCAGCGGAGAGACAGGCCGAGGGCAGTTCTTC. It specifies CSGETGRGQFF.

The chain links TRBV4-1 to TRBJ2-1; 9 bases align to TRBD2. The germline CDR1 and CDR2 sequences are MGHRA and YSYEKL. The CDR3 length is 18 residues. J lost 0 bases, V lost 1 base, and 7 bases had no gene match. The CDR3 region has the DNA TGCGCCAGCAGCCAAGTTCTGGGTAGCGGGAGCTCCTACAATGAGCAGTTCTTC. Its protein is CASSQVLGSGSSYNEQFF.

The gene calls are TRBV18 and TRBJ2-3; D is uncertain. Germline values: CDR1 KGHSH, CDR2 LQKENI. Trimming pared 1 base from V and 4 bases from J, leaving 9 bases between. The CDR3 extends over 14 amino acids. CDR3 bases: TGTGCCAGCTCACCACTTGCTGGAGCAGATACGCAGTATTTT. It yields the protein CASSPLAGADTQYF. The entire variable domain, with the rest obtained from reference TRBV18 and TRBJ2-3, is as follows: NAGVMQNPRHLVRRRGQEARLRCSPMKGHSHVYWYRQLPEEGLKFMVYLQKENIIDESGMPKERFSAEFPKEGPSILRIQQVVRGDSAAYFCASSPLAGADTQYFGPGTRLTVL.

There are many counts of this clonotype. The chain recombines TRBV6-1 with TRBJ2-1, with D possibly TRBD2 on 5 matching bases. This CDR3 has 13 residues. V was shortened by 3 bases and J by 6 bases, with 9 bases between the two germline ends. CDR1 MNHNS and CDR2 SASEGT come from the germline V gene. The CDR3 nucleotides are TGTGCCAGCAGTGACCCAACTAGCAATGAGCAGTTCTTC. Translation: CASSDPTSNEQFF.

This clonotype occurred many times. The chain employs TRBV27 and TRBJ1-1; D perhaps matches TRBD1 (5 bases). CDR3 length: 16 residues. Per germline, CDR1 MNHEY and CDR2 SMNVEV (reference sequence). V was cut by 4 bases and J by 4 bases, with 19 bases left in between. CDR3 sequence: CASSSRQSLGSTEAFF. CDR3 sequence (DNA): TGTGCCAGCAGTTCACGACAGTCCCTAGGGAGCACTGAAGCTTTCTTT.

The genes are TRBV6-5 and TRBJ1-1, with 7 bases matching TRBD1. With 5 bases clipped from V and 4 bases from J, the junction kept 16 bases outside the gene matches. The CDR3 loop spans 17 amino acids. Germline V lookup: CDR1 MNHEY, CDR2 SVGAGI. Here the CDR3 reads CASSTIQGSKGSTEAFF. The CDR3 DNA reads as TGTGCCAGCAGTACGATACAGGGGAGCAAAGGGAGCACTGAAGCTTTCTTT.

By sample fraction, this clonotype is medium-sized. CDR3 loop: CASSSEGDTQYF. The CDR3 region has the DNA TGCGCCAGCAGCTCAGAGGGGGATACGCAGTATTTT. The chain uses TRBV5-1 and TRBJ2-3; perhaps D is TRBD1 or TRBD2 (5 bases each). From germline, CDR1 is SGHRS and CDR2 YFSETQ. Trimming shortened V by 3 bases and J by 6 bases, and 8 bases separated the two germline ends. The CDR3 is made up of 12 amino acids.

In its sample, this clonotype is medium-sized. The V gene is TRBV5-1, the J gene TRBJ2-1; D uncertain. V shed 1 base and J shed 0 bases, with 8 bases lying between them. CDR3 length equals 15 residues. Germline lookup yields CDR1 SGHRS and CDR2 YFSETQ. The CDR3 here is CASSLRRSSYNEQFF. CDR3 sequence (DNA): TGCGCCAGCAGCTTGCGACGAAGCTCCTACAATGAGCAGTTCTTC.

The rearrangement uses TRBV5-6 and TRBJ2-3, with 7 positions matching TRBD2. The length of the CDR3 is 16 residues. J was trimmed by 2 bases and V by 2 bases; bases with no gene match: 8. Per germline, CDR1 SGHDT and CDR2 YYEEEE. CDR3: CASSFSGLRATDTQYF. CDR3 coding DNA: TGTGCCAGCAGCTTTAGCGGGCTCCGGGCCACAGATACGCAGTATTTT.

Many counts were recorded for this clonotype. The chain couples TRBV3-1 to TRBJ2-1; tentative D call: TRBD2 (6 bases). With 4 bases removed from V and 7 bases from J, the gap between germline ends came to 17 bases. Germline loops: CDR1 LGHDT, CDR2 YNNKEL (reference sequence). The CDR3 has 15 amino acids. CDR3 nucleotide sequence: TGTGCCAGCAGCCTTCGGGCGGGATTTACGAATGAGCAGTTCTTC. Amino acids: CASSLRAGFTNEQFF.

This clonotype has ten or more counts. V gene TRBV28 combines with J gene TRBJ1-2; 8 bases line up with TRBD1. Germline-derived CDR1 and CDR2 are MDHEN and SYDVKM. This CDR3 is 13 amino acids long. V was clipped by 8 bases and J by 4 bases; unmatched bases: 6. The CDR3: CASGRQGPYGYTF. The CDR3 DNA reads TGTGCCAGCGGGAGACAGGGGCCCTATGGCTACACCTTC.

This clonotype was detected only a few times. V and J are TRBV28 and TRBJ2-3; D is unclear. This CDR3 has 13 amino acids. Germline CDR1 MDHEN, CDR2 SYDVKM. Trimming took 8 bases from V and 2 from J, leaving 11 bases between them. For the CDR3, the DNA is TGTGCCAGCGGGGAACAGCCCACAGATACGCAGTATTTT. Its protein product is CASGEQPTDTQYF. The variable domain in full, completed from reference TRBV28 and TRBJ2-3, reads DVKVTQSSRYLVKRTGEKVFLECVQDMDHENMFWYRQDPGLGLRLIYFSYDVKMKEKGDIPEGYSVSREKKERFSLILESASTNQTSMYLCASGEQPTDTQYFGPGTRLTVL.

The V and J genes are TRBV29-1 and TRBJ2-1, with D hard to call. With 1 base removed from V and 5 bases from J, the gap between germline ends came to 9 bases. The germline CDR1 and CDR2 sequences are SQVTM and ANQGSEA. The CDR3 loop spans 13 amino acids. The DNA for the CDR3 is TGCAGCGTTGAAGTTTCCCGGGACAATGAGCAGTTCTTC. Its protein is CSVEVSRDNEQFF.

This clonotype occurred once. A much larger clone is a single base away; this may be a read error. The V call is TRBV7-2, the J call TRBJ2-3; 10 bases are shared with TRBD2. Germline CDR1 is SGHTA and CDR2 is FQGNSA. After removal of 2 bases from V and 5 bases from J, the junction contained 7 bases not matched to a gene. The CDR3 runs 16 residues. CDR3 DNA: TGTGCCAGCAGCTTACAAGCGGGAGGGAGAAGAGATACGCAGTATTTT. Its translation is CASSLQAGGRRDTQYF.